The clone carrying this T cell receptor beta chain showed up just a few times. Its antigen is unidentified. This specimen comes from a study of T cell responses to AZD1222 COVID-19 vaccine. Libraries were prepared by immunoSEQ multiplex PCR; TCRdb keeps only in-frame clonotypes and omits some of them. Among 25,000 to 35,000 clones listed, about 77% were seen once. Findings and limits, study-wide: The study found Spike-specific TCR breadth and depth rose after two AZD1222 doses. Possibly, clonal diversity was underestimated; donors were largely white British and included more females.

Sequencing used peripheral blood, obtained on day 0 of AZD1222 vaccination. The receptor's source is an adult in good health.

This CDR3 reads CASSLAGSSVLNTEAFF. CDR3 sequence (DNA): TGTGCCAGCAGCTTGGCCGGTAGTTCGGTTTTGAACACTGAAGCTTTCTTT. The genes are TRBV5-5 and TRBJ1-1; D is undetermined. The CDR3 covers 17 residues. The V and J ends lost 0 bases and 0 bases respectively, with 15 bases between them. Germline loops: CDR1 SGHKS, CDR2 YYEKEE (reference sequence).